This T cell receptor beta chain was retrieved from a study of CD8 T cells in Susac syndrome. The CDR3 spans 12 residues. The junction had 14 bases not matched to a gene; V was cut back by 10 bases and J by 13 bases. Germline loops: CDR1 MNHEY, CDR2 SMNVEV (reference sequence). An input of about 0.5 to 1 ug of RNA was subjected to reverse transcription using random hexamers. Each CDR3 protein is one row after TCRdb ran MiXCR on the immunoSEQ multiplex PCR reads. The table records 150,000 to 200,000 distinct CDR3 sequences, roughly 93% of them present only once. The V and J genes are TRBV27 and TRBJ1-1, with 8 bases matching TRBD1. The TCR sequence derives from a human donor in good health. The specimen was CD4+ T cells from PBMCs. The CDR3 coding sequence is TGTGCCACCTGGACAGGGAGGGGGAAGGTTTTCTTT. It is translated as CATWTGRGKVFF.